One sample yielded the 7 T cell receptor beta chains listed below, sequenced in a study of blood T cell repertoires in COVID-19. Data came from immunoSEQ multiplex PCR; TCRdb stores just in-frame clones and leaves some out. The data contain roughly 280,000 clones, more than 85% of them singletons. The sequenced sample consisted of peripheral blood. The receptors stem from a woman aged 60-70 years with COVID-19, enrolled during active disease.

The chain recombines TRBV11-2 with TRBJ2-5, with 7 positions matching TRBD1. Germline CDR1 is SGHAT and CDR2 is FQNNGV. V gave up 1 base and J gave up 5 bases; unmatched junction bases: 4. The CDR3 is made up of 14 amino acids. The CDR3: CASSLATGRETQYF. CDR3 DNA sequence: TGTGCCAGCAGCTTAGCGACAGGGCGGGAGACCCAGTACTTC.

This chain joins TRBV29-1 and TRBJ2-7; TRBD2 matches 7 bases. There are 15 residues in the CDR3. J gave up 2 bases and V 6 bases, and 13 bases lay outside the gene matches. The V gene's germline CDR1 is SQVTM and CDR2 ANQGSEA. The CDR3: CSVNGRASGPYEQYF. The CDR3 DNA reads as TGCAGCGTCAACGGCCGGGCTAGCGGACCCTACGAGCAGTACTTC.

This sequence joins TRBV28 and TRBJ1-4; weak D call: TRBD1 (5 bases). The CDR3 totals 12 residues. The germline gives CDR1 MDHEN, CDR2 SYDVKM. Here the CDR3 DNA reads TGTGTAACGGGGGGGACGAATGAAAAACTGTTTTTT. Translated: CVTGGTNEKLFF.

The chain joins TRBV2 to TRBJ1-6, with D possibly matching TRBD1 (6 bases). The CDR3 is made up of 14 amino acids. V gave up 8 bases and J gave up 7 bases, with 15 bases separating them. Germline CDR1 and CDR2: SNHLY and FYNNEI. CDR3 coding DNA: TGTGCCAGCTACTCTACAGGGCGAAATTCACCCCTCCACTTT. This encodes CASYSTGRNSPLHF.

The chain uses TRBV18 and TRBJ1-2; D remains unclear. The CDR3 contains 15 residues. Trimming left V 2 bases short and J 8 bases short, with 18 bases between. CDR1 and CDR2 (germline): KGHSH, LQKENI. The CDR3 protein is CASSPSGWSPGGYTF. CDR3 nucleotide sequence: TGTGCCAGCTCACCATCGGGGTGGTCCCCGGGCGGCTACACCTTC.

The chain couples TRBV15 to TRBJ2-1, with 13 bases aligning to TRBD2. Germline-derived CDR1 and CDR2 are LNHNV and YYDKDF (reference sequence). V dropped 8 bases and J dropped 7; count of bases not matched to a gene: 8. The CDR3 length is 15 residues. DNA of the CDR3: TGTGCCACCCAATCCGGGACTAGCGGGAATAATGAGCAGTTCTTC. The encoded protein is CATQSGTSGNNEQFF.

The rearrangement uses TRBV7-2 and TRBJ1-1; TRBD1 matches at 7 bases. CDR1 is SGHTA, CDR2 FQGNSA, per germline. J was trimmed by 4 bases and V by 5 bases; bases with no gene match: 7. The CDR3 contains 14 residues. CDR3 residues: CASSRDSSSTEAFF. The CDR3 nucleotides read TGTGCCAGCAGCCGGGACAGCAGCTCCACTGAAGCTTTCTTT.